These 6 T cell receptor beta chains share one sample of origin, sequenced in a study of regulatory T cells in long-lasting Graves disease. As for time point: newly diagnosed GD, antithyroid drugs for less than 3 months. From PBMCs, RNA was extracted and then used to make the TCR library. Relying on iRepertoire HTBI primers and Arm-PCR of CDR3 regions, the team built TCR beta libraries. TCRdb reprocessed the multiplex PCR reads via MiXCR and lists one record per CDR3 protein. There are under 300,000 distinct CDR3 sequences in the sample; 20% occur only once, and around 13% lies in the top ten. The sample in question was peripheral blood mononuclear cells (PBMCs), obtained at new diagnosis, from a patient treated with antithyroid drugs. These receptors were collected from a female donor with Graves disease.

In this sample, this clonotype turned up many times. V gene TRBV20-1 combines with J gene TRBJ2-1, with 14 nucleotides matching TRBD2. V trimming: 4 bases; J trimming: 3 bases; junction bases outside the gene matches: 5. CDR3 length: 16 residues. Germline-derived CDR1 and CDR2 are DFQATT and SNEGSKA (reference sequence). The CDR3 DNA is TGCAGTGCTAAAGAAGGGACTAGCGGGAGCTACAATGAGCAGTTCTTC. It specifies CSAKEGTSGSYNEQFF.

The sample holds many counts of this clonotype. This chain connects TRBV29-1 to TRBJ2-5, with TRBD2 identical over 11 bases. The CDR3 length is 17 residues. The V gene's germline CDR1 is SQVTM and CDR2 ANQGSEA. J lost 3 bases, V lost 3 bases, and 12 bases had no gene match. The DNA of the CDR3 is TGCAGCGTTGACGGGCTAGCGGGGGGCAGGCGGGAAGAGACCCAGTACTTC. Translation gives CSVDGLAGGRREETQYF.

With respect to this clonotype: Since no conserved phenylalanine or tryptophan closes the CDR3, a read error is the likely cause. This chain uses TRBV6-5 with TRBJ1-1; 7 nucleotides align to TRBD1. V shed 0 bases and J 5 bases; nucleotides not matched to a gene: 6. The germline V gene has CDR1 MNHEY and CDR2 SVGAGI. The CDR3 spans 15 residues. The CDR3 DNA sequence: TGTGCCAGCAGTTACTCAGAGGGGGCAGGGACTGAAGCTTTCCTT. As protein: CASSYSEGAGTEAFL.

This chain links TRBV29-1 with TRBJ2-5; possibly TRBD1 for D (6 bases). The germline gives CDR1 SQVTM, CDR2 ANQGSEA. The CDR3 totals 15 residues. Trimming removed 3 bases from V and 5 bases from J, with 19 bases in between. The DNA of the CDR3 is TGCAGCGTTGATCAATTGGACAGTGTAAGGGAGACCCAGTACTTC. Protein product: CSVDQLDSVRETQYF. Supplemented by reference TRBV29-1 and TRBJ2-5, the full variable domain reads SAVISQKPSRDICQRGTSLTIQCQVDSQVTMMFWYRQQPGQSLTLIATANQGSEATYESGFVIDKFPISRPNLTFSTLTVSNMSPEDSSIYLCSVDQLDSVRETQYFGPGTRLLVL.

This chain uses TRBV24-1 with TRBJ2-5; D gene unclear. V lost 3 bases and J 1 base, leaving 5 bases between the germline ends. The CDR3 has 13 residues. The germline CDR1 and CDR2 sequences are KGHDR and SFDVKD. The CDR3 nucleotides read TGTGCCACCAGTGATGTCGGCCAAGAGACCCAGTACTTC. Translating gives CATSDVGQETQYF.

Of note for this clonotype: A single base separates this from a much larger clone, so it may be a read error. The chain recombines TRBV7-3 with TRBJ2-1, with D perhaps matching TRBD2 (7 bases). This CDR3 region has 14 residues. Germline V gives CDR1 SGHTA, CDR2 FQGTGA. The CDR3 loop reads CASSLTGGGNGQFF. CDR3 sequence (DNA): TGTGCCAGCAGCTTAACAGGGGGGGGCAATGGGCAGTTCTTC.